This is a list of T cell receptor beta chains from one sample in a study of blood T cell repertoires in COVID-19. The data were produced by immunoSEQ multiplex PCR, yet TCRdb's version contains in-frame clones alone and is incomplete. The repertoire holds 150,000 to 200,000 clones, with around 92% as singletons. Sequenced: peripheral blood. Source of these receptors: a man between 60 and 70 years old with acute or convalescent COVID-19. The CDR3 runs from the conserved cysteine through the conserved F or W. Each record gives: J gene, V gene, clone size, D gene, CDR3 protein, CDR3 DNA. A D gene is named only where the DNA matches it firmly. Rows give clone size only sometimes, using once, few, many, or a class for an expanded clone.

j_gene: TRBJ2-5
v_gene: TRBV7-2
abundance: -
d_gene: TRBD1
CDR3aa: CASSSTGKETQYF
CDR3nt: TGTGCCAGCAGCTCGACAGGGAAAGAGACCCAGTACTTC

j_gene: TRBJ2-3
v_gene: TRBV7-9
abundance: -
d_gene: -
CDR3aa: CASSLVVAGLGAGDTQYF
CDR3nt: TGTGCCAGCAGCTTAGTCGTCGCCGGTCTAGGGGCCGGAGATACGCAGTATTTT

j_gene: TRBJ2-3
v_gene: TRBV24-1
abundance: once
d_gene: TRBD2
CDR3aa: CATSETSGGGYTQYF
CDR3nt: TGTGCCACCAGTGAAACTAGCGGGGGGGGCTATACGCAGTATTTT

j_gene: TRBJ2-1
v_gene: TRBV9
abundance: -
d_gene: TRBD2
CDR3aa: CASSTGGEQFF
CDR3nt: TGTGCCAGCAGCACGGGGGGTGAGCAGTTCTTC

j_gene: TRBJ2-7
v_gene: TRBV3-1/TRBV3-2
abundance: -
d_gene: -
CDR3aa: CASSQDGLRGGLDEQYF
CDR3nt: TGTGCCAGCAGCCAAGATGGTTTGAGGGGAGGTCTGGACGAGCAGTACTTC

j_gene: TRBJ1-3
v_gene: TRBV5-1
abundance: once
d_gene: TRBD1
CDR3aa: CASSPGQGLKF
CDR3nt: TGCGCCAGCAGCCCAGGACAGGGCCTAAAATTT

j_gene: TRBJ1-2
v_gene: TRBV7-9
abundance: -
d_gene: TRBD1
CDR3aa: CASSLGSTGGYGYTF
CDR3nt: TGTGCCAGCAGCTTAGGGTCGACAGGGGGATATGGCTACACCTTC

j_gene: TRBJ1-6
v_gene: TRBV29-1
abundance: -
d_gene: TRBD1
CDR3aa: CSVSKDRLYNSPLHF
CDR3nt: TGCAGCGTATCGAAGGACAGGCTCTATAATTCACCCCTCCACTTT

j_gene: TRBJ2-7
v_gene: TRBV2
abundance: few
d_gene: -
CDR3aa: CASIARSNSYEQYF
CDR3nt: TGTGCCAGCATAGCCCGGTCTAACTCCTACGAGCAGTACTTC

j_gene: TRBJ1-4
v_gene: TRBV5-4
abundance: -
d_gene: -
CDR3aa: CASSRQEGTNEKLFF
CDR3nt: TGTGCCAGCAGCCGTCAGGAGGGGACTAATGAAAAACTGTTTTTT

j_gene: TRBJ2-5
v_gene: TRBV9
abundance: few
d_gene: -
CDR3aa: CASSSSLGGGWETQYF
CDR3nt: TGTGCCAGCAGCTCATCCTTGGGGGGGGGCTGGGAGACCCAGTACTTC

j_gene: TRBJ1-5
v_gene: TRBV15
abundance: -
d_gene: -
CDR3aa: CATSRDLQGNNQPQHF
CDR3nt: TGTGCCACCAGCAGAGATCTCCAGGGGAACAATCAGCCCCAGCATTTT

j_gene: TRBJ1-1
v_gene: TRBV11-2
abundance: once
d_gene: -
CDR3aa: CASSSTGFMGAFF
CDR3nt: TGTGCCAGCAGTTCGACAGGATTCATGGGGGCTTTCTTT

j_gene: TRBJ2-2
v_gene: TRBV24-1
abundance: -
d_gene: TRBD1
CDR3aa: CATSDHLDRVGTGELFF
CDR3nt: TGTGCCACCAGTGATCACCTCGACAGGGTGGGCACCGGGGAGCTGTTTTTT

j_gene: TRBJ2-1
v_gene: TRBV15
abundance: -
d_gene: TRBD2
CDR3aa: CATSRQPLGGGYVNEQFF
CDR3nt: TGTGCCACCAGCAGACAACCGCTCGGCGGGGGATATGTCAATGAGCAGTTCTTC

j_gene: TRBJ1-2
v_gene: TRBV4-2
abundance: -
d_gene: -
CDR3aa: CASSKGTGRDYGYTF
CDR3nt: TGTGCCAGCAGCAAAGGGACGGGGAGAGACTATGGCTACACCTTC

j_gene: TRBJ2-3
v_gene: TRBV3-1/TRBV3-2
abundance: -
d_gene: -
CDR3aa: CASSQVPMDTQYF
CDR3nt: TGTGCCAGCAGCCAAGTTCCTATGGATACGCAGTATTTT

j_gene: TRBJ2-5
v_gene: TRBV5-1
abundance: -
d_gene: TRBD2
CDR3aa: CASSFSGGAFETQYF
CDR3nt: TGCGCCAGCAGCTTTAGCGGGGGGGCTTTTGAGACCCAGTACTTC

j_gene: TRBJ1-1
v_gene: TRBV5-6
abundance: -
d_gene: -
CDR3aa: CASSLMLRNTEAFF
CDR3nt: TGTGCCAGCAGCTTGATGCTAAGGAACACTGAAGCTTTCTTT

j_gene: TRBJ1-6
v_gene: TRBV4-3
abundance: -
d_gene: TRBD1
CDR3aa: CASSQDRGQALHF
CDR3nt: TGCGCCAGCAGCCAAGACAGGGGGCAGGCCCTCCACTTT

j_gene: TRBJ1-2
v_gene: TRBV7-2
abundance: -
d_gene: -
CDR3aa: CASSLPGQYNYGYTF
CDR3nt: TGTGCCAGCAGCCTGCCGGGACAATATAACTATGGCTACACCTTC

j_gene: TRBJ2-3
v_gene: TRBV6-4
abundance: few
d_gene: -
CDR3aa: CATQPLSRPRTDTQYF
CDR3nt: TGTGCCACGCAACCCCTGAGCAGGCCCCGCACAGATACGCAGTATTTT

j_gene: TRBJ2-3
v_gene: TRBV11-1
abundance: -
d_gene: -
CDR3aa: CASSIGQSTDTQYF
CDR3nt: TGTGCCAGCAGCATAGGACAGAGCACAGATACGCAGTATTTT

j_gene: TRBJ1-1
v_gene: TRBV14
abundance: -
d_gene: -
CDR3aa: CASSQGGNTEAFF
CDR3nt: TGTGCCAGCAGCCAAGGAGGGAACACTGAAGCTTTCTTT

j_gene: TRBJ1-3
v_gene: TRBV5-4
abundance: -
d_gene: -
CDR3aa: CASSLAGRPGNTIYF
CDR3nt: TGTGCCAGCAGCTTAGCGGGGAGGCCTGGAAACACCATATATTTT

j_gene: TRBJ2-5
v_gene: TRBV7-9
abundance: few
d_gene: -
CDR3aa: CASSFPSAGQQETQYF
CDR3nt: TGTGCCAGCAGCTTCCCGTCTGCCGGACAGCAAGAGACCCAGTACTTC

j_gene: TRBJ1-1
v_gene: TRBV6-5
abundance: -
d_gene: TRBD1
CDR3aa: CASSKTGSTEAFF
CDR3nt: TGTGCCAGCAGTAAGACAGGGAGCACTGAAGCTTTCTTT

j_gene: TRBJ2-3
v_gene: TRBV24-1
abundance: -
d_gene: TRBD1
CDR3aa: CATSDRGTDTQYF
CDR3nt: TGTGCCACCAGCGACAGGGGCACAGATACGCAGTATTTT

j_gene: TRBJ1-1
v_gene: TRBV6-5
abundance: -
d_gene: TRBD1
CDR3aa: CASSIETGSTEAFF
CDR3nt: TGTGCCAGCAGTATAGAGACAGGGAGCACTGAAGCTTTCTTT

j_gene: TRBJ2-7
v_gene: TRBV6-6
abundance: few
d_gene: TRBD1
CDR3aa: CASSYGGQGYEQYF
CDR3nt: TGTGCCAGCAGTTACGGGGGACAGGGGTACGAGCAGTACTTC

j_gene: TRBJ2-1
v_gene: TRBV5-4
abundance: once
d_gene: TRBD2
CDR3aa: CASRPGTSGSNEQFF
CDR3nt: TGTGCCAGCAGGCCCGGGACTAGCGGGTCCAATGAGCAGTTCTTC

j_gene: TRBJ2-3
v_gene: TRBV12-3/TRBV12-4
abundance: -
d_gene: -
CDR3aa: CASSLGGRDTQYF
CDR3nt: TGTGCCAGCAGTTTAGGTGGGCGAGATACGCAGTATTTT

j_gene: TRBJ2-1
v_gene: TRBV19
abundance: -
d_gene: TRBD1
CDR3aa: CASSIGQGAVEQFF
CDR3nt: TGTGCCAGTAGTATAGGGCAGGGGGCTGTCGAGCAGTTCTTC

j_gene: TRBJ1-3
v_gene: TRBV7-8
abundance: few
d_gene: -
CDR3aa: CASSVSSGNTIYF
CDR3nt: TGTGCCAGCAGCGTTAGCTCTGGAAACACCATATATTTT

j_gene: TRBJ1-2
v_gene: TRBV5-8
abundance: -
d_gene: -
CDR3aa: CASSFQGTYGYTF
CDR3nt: TGTGCCAGCAGCTTTCAGGGGACCTATGGCTACACCTTC

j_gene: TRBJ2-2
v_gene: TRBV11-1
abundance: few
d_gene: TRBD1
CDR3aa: CASSPRGPGELFF
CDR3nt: TGTGCCAGCAGCCCCAGGGGGCCCGGGGAGCTGTTTTTT

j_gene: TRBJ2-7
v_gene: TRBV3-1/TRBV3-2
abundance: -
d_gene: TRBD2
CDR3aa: CASSPGLAVEQYF
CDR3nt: TGTGCCAGCAGCCCCGGACTAGCGGTTGAGCAGTACTTC

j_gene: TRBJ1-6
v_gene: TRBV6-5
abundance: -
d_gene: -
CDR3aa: CASTEDTPENSPLHF
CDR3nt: TGTGCCAGCACCGAGGACACGCCGGAAAATTCACCCCTCCACTTT

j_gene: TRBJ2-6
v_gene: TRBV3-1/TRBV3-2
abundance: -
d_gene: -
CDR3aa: CASSHLSSGANVLTF
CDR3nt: TGTGCCAGCAGCCACTTGAGCTCTGGGGCCAACGTCCTGACTTTC

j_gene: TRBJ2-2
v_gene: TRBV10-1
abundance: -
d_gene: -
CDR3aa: CASSDLGLAGELFF
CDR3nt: TGCGCCAGCAGTGACCTGGGGCTGGCCGGGGAGCTGTTTTTT

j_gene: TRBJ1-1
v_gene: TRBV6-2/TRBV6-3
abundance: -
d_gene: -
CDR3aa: CASSYSIPQGLNTEAFF
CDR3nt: TGTGCCAGCAGTTACTCGATTCCACAGGGATTGAACACTGAAGCTTTCTTT

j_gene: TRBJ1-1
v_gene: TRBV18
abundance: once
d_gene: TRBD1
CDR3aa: CASSLKTGVGNTEAFF
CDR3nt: TGTGCCAGCTCACTGAAGACAGGGGTAGGGAACACTGAAGCTTTCTTT

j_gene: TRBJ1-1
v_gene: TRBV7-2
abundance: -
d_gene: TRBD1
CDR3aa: CASSSVGTGSAEAFF
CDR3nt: TGTGCCAGCAGCTCGGTCGGGACAGGGTCTGCTGAAGCTTTCTTT

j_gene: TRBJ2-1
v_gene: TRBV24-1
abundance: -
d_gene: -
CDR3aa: CATSANEGDTNKQFF
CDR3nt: TGTGCCACCAGTGCAAACGAAGGGGATACCAATAAGCAGTTCTTC

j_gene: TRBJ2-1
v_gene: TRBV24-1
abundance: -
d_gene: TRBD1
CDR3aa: CATGGDREHEQFF
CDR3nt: TGTGCCACCGGGGGGGACAGGGAGCATGAGCAGTTCTTC

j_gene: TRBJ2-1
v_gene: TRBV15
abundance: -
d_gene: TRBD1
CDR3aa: CATSRGDRGSYNEQFF
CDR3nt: TGTGCCACCAGCAGAGGTGACAGGGGATCCTACAATGAGCAGTTCTTC

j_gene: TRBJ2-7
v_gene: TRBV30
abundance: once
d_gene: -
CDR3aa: CAWSQGYEQYF
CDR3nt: TGTGCCTGGAGTCAGGGATACGAGCAGTACTTC

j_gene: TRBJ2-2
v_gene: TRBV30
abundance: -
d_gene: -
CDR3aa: CALSRQGRIGELFF
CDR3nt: TGTGCCCTGTCGAGGCAGGGGCGGATCGGGGAGCTGTTTTTT

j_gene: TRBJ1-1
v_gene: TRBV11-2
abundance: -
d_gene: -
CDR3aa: CASSSAGGLTEAFF
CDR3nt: TGTGCCAGCAGCTCGGCCGGGGGTTTGACTGAAGCTTTCTTT

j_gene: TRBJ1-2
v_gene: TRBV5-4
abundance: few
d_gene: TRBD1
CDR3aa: CASSLGWVTGSDGYTF
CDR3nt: TGTGCCAGCAGCTTGGGATGGGTGACAGGGTCGGATGGCTACACCTTC

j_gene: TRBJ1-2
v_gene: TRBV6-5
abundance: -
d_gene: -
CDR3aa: CASSVDSSYGYTF
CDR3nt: TGTGCCAGCAGCGTCGACTCCTCCTATGGCTACACCTTC

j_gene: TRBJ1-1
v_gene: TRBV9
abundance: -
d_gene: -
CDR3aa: CASSVALENPGSMAFF
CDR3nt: TGTGCCAGCAGCGTAGCCTTAGAAAATCCGGGGAGCATGGCTTTCTTT

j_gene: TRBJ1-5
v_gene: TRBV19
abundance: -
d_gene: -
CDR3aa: CASSDIFLGGQPQHF
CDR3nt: TGTGCCAGTAGCGACATCTTCTTAGGGGGTCAGCCCCAGCATTTT